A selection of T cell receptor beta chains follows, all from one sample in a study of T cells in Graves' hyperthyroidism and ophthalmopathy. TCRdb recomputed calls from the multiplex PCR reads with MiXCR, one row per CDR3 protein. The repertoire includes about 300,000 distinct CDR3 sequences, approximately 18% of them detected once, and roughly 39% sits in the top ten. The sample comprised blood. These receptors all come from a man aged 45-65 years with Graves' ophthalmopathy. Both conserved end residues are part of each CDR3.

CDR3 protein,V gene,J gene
CATSRGEVGNTEAFF,TRBV15,TRBJ1-1
CATSRPPGANVLTF,TRBV15,TRBJ2-6
CASSDTGLAGVETQYF,TRBV2,TRBJ2-5
CASSLDRGSPGSPLHF,TRBV9,TRBJ1-6
CASSTGSVEQYF,TRBV28,TRBJ2-7
CSARDLVEQYF,TRBV20-1,TRBJ2-7
CASSRGQGNQPQHF,TRBV7-9,TRBJ1-5
CAWSDEGGRETQYF,TRBV30,TRBJ2-5
CASSADRGITEAFF,TRBV5-1,TRBJ1-1
CASRLGGLTEAFF,TRBV25-1,TRBJ1-1
CASSPPGLGSYEQYF,TRBV28,TRBJ2-7
CASSLVGLAGTQETQYF,TRBV13,TRBJ2-5